These 4 T cell receptor beta chains were sequenced from one sample in a study of circulating CD8 cells and anti-PD-1 response in melanoma. TCR libraries were prepared from around 15 ng of total RNA with the QIAseq Immune Repertoire TCR panel. TCRdb re-analysed the reads in MiXCR, keeping a single row per CDR3 protein. Here the sample spans 500 to 800 distinct CDR3 sequences, 7.6% being singletons. Four subsets defined by PD-1 and/or TIGIT were sorted from live CD3+CD8+TCRalphabeta+ cells. Source: CD8+ T cells from PBMCs, taken at baseline or after one month of anti-PD-1 therapy (not recorded which). The receptors were sampled from a human donor with melanoma.

Judged by abundance, this clonotype is medium-sized. The gene calls are TRBV4-1 and TRBJ2-7, with D perhaps assigned TRBD1 or TRBD2 (5 bases each). This CDR3 contains 15 residues. Trimming took off 0 bases at V and 2 bases at J, with 11 bases between the two ends. Germline lookup yields CDR1 MGHRA and CDR2 YSYEKL. The DNA of the CDR3 is TGCGCCAGCAGCCAAGAACAAGGGACCACCTACGAGCAGTACTTC. Translating it yields CASSQEQGTTYEQYF.

This clonotype is labeled as large. The chain carries TRBV21-1 and TRBJ2-7. TRBV21-1 is recorded as a pseudogene. The CDR3 spans 15 residues. CDR3 residues: CASSKGRWGHLEQYF. CDR3 coding DNA: TGTGCCAGCAGCAAAGGAAGGTGGGGTCACCTCGAGCAGTACTTC.

By its share, this clonotype is medium-sized (0.01 to 0.1%). The chain is built from TRBV12-5 and TRBJ2-1; no firm D call. The CDR3 extends over 12 amino acids. Trimming took 3 bases from V and 8 from J, leaving 8 bases between them. Germline loops: CDR1 LGHNT, CDR2 FRNRAP. CDR3 sequence (DNA): TGTGCTAGTGGTTTCACGAGCGATGAGCAGTTCTTC. Translated: CASGFTSDEQFF.

This clonotype is medium-sized within its sample. Given a much more abundant clone one base away, this may be a read error. This sequence joins TRBV7-2 and TRBJ2-7; possibly TRBD1 for D (5 bases). This CDR3 is 14 amino acids long. Trimming removed 6 bases from V and 6 bases from J, with 18 bases in between. Per germline, CDR1 SGHTA and CDR2 FQGNSA. The CDR3 region has the DNA TGTGCCAGCAGTCGAGCCCAAGGGGTGGTCGAGCAGTACTTC. Encoded protein: CASSRAQGVVEQYF.